What follows are 25 T cell receptor beta chains derived from one specimen sequenced in a study of blood T cell repertoires in COVID-19. This table comes from immunoSEQ multiplex PCR, and its TCRdb copy is limited to in-frame clones, with some not included. The data hold around 250,000 clones, with about nine tenths observed a single time. Sequencing used PBMCs or T cells enriched from blood (not recorded which). Receptor source: a man over 45 who had been exposed to COVID-19.

This clone was detected only once. This sequence joins TRBV6-6 and TRBJ2-7, with D unresolved. The germline V and J ends were trimmed by 0 bases and 6 bases, with 6 bases remaining between them. CDR1 MNHNY and CDR2 SVGAGI come from the germline V gene (reference sequence). The length of the CDR3 is 12 residues. For the CDR3, the DNA is TGTGCCAGCAGTTACTCTTCGGGCGAGCAGTACTTC. This sequence encodes CASSYSSGEQYF.

The gene calls are TRBV28 and TRBJ1-2; D gene unclear. CDR1 is MDHEN, CDR2 SYDVKM, per germline. This CDR3 spans 12 amino acids. Trimming took off 3 bases at V and 5 bases at J, with 7 bases between the two ends. The CDR3 loop reads CASSLGEYGYTF. The CDR3, as DNA: TGTGCCAGCAGTTTGGGAGAGTATGGCTACACCTTC.

This sequence joins TRBV12-3 or TRBV12-4 and TRBJ2-1; D unresolved. The V gene lost 9 bases and the J gene lost 0 bases, with 9 bases spanning the gap. This CDR3 has 13 amino acids. As DNA, the CDR3 is TGTGCCAGTGGCGGTAGCTCCTACAATGAGCAGTTCTTC. Amino acid sequence: CASGGSSYNEQFF.

The chain couples TRBV7-9 to TRBJ1-5; 8 bases line up with TRBD1. CDR3 length: 14 amino acids. Looked up from germline, CDR1 is SEHNR and CDR2 is FQNEAQ (reference sequence). Unmatched junction bases numbered 9, after V lost 5 bases and J lost 9 bases. The CDR3 reads CASSPTGQGSPQHF. CDR3 DNA sequence: TGTGCCAGCAGCCCCACAGGACAGGGTTCGCCCCAGCATTTT.

V is TRBV30 and J is TRBJ1-5; TRBD1 might be the D (6 bases). Trimming removed 2 bases at V and 0 bases at J, with 17 bases between. The CDR3 consists of 17 residues. Per the germline V gene, CDR1 is GTSNPN and CDR2 is SVGIG (reference sequence). The CDR3 loop is CAWSPFPGQYSNQPQHF. For the CDR3, the DNA is TGTGCCTGGAGTCCATTCCCGGGACAATATAGCAATCAGCCCCAGCATTTT.

The chain couples TRBV7-2 to TRBJ2-3; a weak D match, TRBD2 (6 bases). The CDR3 covers 14 residues. The V gene's germline CDR1 is SGHTA and CDR2 FQGNSA. The ends were cut back, 3 bases at V and 4 bases at J, with 11 bases in the middle. The CDR3 region has the DNA TGTGCCAGCAGCTTCACTGGCGGGGCAGATACGCAGTATTTT. This translates into CASSFTGGADTQYF.

This chain joins TRBV3-1 (or the pseudogene TRBV3-2) and TRBJ1-1; D not certain. CDR1 LGHDT and CDR2 YNNKEL come from the germline V gene (reference sequence). V dropped 1 base and J dropped 5 bases, with 8 bases sitting between them. CDR3 length equals 13 residues. The CDR3 spells CASSQVGLTEAFF. DNA for the CDR3: TGTGCCAGCAGCCAAGTTGGACTGACTGAAGCTTTCTTT.

The V and J genes are TRBV12-3 or TRBV12-4 and TRBJ1-1, with D uncertain. There are 11 residues in the CDR3. The germline V and J ends were trimmed by 5 bases and 7 bases, with 8 bases remaining between them. CDR3 sequence (DNA): TGTGCCAGCAGTCTCAGTCGTGAAGCTTTCTTT. Translated, it gives CASSLSREAFF.

This chain joins TRBV5-6 and TRBJ2-3; TRBD2 agrees at 14 bases. With 4 bases clipped from V and 3 bases from J, the junction kept 4 bases outside the gene matches. Germline assignment: CDR1 SGHDT and CDR2 YYEEEE. This CDR3 contains 16 residues. The CDR3 region is CASSSGTSGGTDTQYF. CDR3 DNA sequence: TGTGCCAGCAGCAGCGGGACTAGCGGGGGAACAGATACGCAGTATTTT.

V gene TRBV12-3 or TRBV12-4 combines with J gene TRBJ1-6, with 7 bases aligning to TRBD1. J lost 8 bases, V lost 4 bases, and 2 bases had no gene match. CDR3 length equals 13 residues. CDR3 protein: CASSSDRDSPLHF. DNA of the CDR3: TGTGCCAGCAGTTCTGACAGGGATTCACCCCTCCACTTT.

The chain carries TRBV15 and TRBJ2-5, with D perhaps TRBD2 (5 bases). Trimming pared 0 bases from V and 1 base from J, leaving 9 bases between. The CDR3 length is 15 residues. Germline V gene sequence: CDR1 LNHNV, CDR2 YYDKDF (reference sequence). CDR3 protein: CATSRDSAGQETQYF. CDR3 coding DNA: TGTGCCACCAGCAGAGACTCGGCGGGCCAAGAGACCCAGTACTTC.

This clone has only a few counts. The chain carries TRBV5-8 and TRBJ1-6, with 9 nucleotides matching TRBD1. This CDR3 contains 14 residues. V shed 4 bases and J 10 bases; nucleotides not matched to a gene: 6. Germline lookup yields CDR1 SGHTS and CDR2 YDEGEE. The DNA of the CDR3 is TGTGCCAGCAGCATCGGACAGGGGCCATCACCCCTCCACTTT. This gives the protein CASSIGQGPSPLHF. Based on the CDR3 plus reference TRBV5-8 and TRBJ1-6, the full variable domain is EAGVTQSPTHLIKTRGQQATLRCSPISGHTSVYWYQQALGLGLQFLLWYDEGEERNRGNFPPRFSGRQFPNYSSELNVNALELEDSALYLCASSIGQGPSPLHFGNGTRLTVT.

The rearrangement joins TRBV4-1 to TRBJ1-2, with 7 bases fitting TRBD1. V was pared by 2 bases and J by 1 base, with 4 bases of the junction left unmatched. The CDR3 length is 15 residues. Germline values: CDR1 MGHRA, CDR2 YSYEKL. The CDR3 protein is CASSQTDRYNYGYTF. CDR3 bases: TGCGCCAGCAGCCAAACGGACAGGTATAACTATGGCTACACCTTC.

V is TRBV5-1 and J is TRBJ1-4; D is unresolved. The germline CDR1 and CDR2 sequences are SGHRS and YFSETQ. The CDR3 totals 11 residues. Trimming removed 2 bases at V and 8 bases at J, with 4 bases between. Here the CDR3 DNA reads TGCGCCAGCAGCTTCAGGGAAAAACTGTTTTTT. Protein sequence: CASSFREKLFF.

This clone appeared once. The J gene is TRBJ1-1, the V gene TRBV10-1; D gene ambiguous. Trimming stripped 4 bases from V and 0 bases from J, with 6 bases between. The length of the CDR3 is 13 residues. Per germline, CDR1 WNHNN and CDR2 SYGVQD (reference sequence). This chain's CDR3 is CASSGSMNTEAFF. The DNA for the CDR3 is TGCGCCAGCAGTGGGTCTATGAACACTGAAGCTTTCTTT.

CDR3 in amino acids: CASTPSTSLKEAFF. DNA of the CDR3: TGTGCCAGCACCCCCTCGACATCCCTAAAGGAAGCTTTCTTT. This chain connects TRBV9 to TRBJ1-1; no firm D call. The germline gives CDR1 SGDLS, CDR2 YYNGEE. V was pared by 6 bases and J by 8 bases, with 20 bases between. This CDR3 has 14 amino acids.

Worth noting for this clone: At one end the junction does not follow the germline gene, possibly because of a read error. The chain links TRBV5-1 to TRBJ1-2; 7 nucleotides line up with TRBD1. Germline CDR1 is SGHRS and CDR2 is YFSETQ. CDR3 size: 13 residues. In DNA, the CDR3 is TGCGCCAGCAGCTTGGGACAGGGCAAGGGTGGCTACTTC. It translates to CASSLGQGKGGYF.

This rearrangement joins TRBV29-1 to TRBJ2-1; maybe TRBD2 (6 bases). Germline V gives CDR1 SQVTM, CDR2 ANQGSEA. The CDR3 contains 14 residues. V lost 7 bases to trimming and J lost 1 base, with 14 bases between them. The CDR3 here is CSGFGGRSYNEQFF. CDR3 nucleotide sequence: TGCAGCGGATTTGGGGGGAGATCCTACAATGAGCAGTTCTTC.

This sequence joins TRBV7-5 and TRBJ1-2. TRBV7-5 is a known pseudogene. This CDR3 has 15 amino acids. The CDR3 protein is CARSLSGGRPYGYTF. The CDR3 nucleotides read TGTGCCAGAAGCTTAAGCGGGGGACGGCCGTATGGCTACACCTTC.

This sequence joins TRBV12-3 or TRBV12-4 and TRBJ1-1; D perhaps matches TRBD1 (6 bases). This CDR3 comprises 13 residues. The germline V and J ends were trimmed by 5 bases and 10 bases, with 17 bases remaining between them. CDR3 bases: TGTGCCAGCAGTCAGATACAGGGTTATCGAGCTTTCTTT. Its translation: CASSQIQGYRAFF.

The rearrangement links TRBV2 to TRBJ1-6; possibly TRBD1 for D (5 bases). With 7 bases removed from V and 9 bases from J, the gap between germline ends came to 13 bases. From germline, CDR1 is SNHLY and CDR2 FYNNEI. The CDR3 spans 13 residues. The CDR3 reads CASTTGGISPLHF. CDR3 nucleotide sequence: TGTGCCAGCACCACGGGGGGGATTTCACCCCTCCACTTT.

The chain combines TRBV28 with TRBJ1-1; D gene ambiguous. The CDR3 consists of 12 residues. The V end was cut by 1 base, the J end by 9 bases, with 9 bases between. Germline-derived CDR1 and CDR2 are MDHEN and SYDVKM. The CDR3 DNA sequence: TGTGCCAGCAGTTTATTACGGGGTAAAGCTTTCTTT. It encodes CASSLLRGKAFF.

V is TRBV18 and J is TRBJ2-7, with D possibly TRBD2 on 6 matching bases. V lost 0 bases and J lost 6, with 15 bases in between. Germline CDR1 and CDR2: KGHSH and LQKENI. The CDR3 is made up of 15 amino acids. In DNA, the CDR3 is TGTGCCAGCTCACCACCAAATGGAGGGGTCAGCGAGCAGTACTTC. Its translation: CASSPPNGGVSEQYF.

The chain couples TRBV5-1 to TRBJ2-3; unclear D gene. Germline V gene sequence: CDR1 SGHRS, CDR2 YFSETQ. The CDR3 contains 14 residues. The V end lost 4 bases, the J end lost 1 base, and 10 bases lay between the germline ends. The CDR3 reads CASSDVGGTDTQYF. The CDR3 nucleotides are TGCGCCAGCAGCGACGTGGGCGGCACAGATACGCAGTATTTT.

This chain uses TRBV12-3 or TRBV12-4 with TRBJ1-5, with a possible D match to TRBD1 (5 bases). The CDR3 loop spans 13 amino acids. V was pared by 5 bases and J by 2 bases, with 7 bases between. The CDR3 region has the DNA TGTGCCAGCAGTCCGACAGGCAATCAGCCCCAGCATTTT. Protein sequence: CASSPTGNQPQHF.